This T cell receptor beta chain was profiled in a study of T cell responses to AZD1222 COVID-19 vaccine. Trimming at V came to 4 bases and at J to 0 bases, leaving 6 bases not matched to a gene. CDR3 length: 15 amino acids. In germline, CDR1 is SGHDT, CDR2 YYEEEE. The method was immunoSEQ multiplex PCR; TCRdb's version includes in-frame clones alone and lacks a portion of them. The table lists 150,000 or so clones, 90% of them singletons, with around 7% in the top ten. The starting material was peripheral blood, obtained on day 0 of AZD1222 vaccination. The chain has TRBV5-6 and TRBJ2-7; 8 bases are shared with TRBD1. This clonotype was obtained from an adult in good health. CDR3 nucleotide sequence: TGTGCCAGCAGCCTTGGACAGGGCTACTCCTACGAGCAGTACTTC. Protein sequence: CASSLGQGYSYEQYF.